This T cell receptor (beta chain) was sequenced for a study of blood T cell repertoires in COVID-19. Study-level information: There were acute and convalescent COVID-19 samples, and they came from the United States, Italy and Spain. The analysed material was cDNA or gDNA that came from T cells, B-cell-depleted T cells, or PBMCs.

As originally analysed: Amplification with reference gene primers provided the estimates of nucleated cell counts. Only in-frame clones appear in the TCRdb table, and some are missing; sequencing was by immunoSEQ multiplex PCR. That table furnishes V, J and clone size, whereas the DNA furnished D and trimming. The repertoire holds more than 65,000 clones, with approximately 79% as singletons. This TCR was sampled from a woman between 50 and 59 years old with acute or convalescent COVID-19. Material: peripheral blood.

The DNA for the CDR3 is TGTGCCAGCAGTGAGACAGGGTGGGAAAAACTGTTTTTT. It is translated as CASSETGWEKLFF. The V call is TRBV2, the J call TRBJ1-4; 7 nucleotides match TRBD1. The CDR3 spans 13 residues. Per germline, CDR1 SNHLY and CDR2 FYNNEI. After removal of 3 bases from V and 8 bases from J, the junction contained 3 bases not matched to a gene.